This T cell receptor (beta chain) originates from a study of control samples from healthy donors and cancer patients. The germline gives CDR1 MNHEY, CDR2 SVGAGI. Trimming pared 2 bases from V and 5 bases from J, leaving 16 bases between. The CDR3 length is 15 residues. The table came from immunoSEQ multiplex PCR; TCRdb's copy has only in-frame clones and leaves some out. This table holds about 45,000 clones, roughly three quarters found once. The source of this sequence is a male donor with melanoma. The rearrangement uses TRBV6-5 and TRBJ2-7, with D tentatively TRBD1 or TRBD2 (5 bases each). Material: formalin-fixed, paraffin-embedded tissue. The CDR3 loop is CASSYMATGPNEQYF. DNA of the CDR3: TGTGCCAGCAGTTACATGGCGACGGGGCCCAACGAGCAGTACTTC.